This TCR beta chain was captured by sequencing in a study of CD8 T cells in Susac syndrome. Study-wide results and caveats: By the study's own acknowledgment, its TCR sequencing and HLA analysis included relatively few individuals.

As to this clonotype: What it binds is unknown.

There are 11 residues in the CDR3. Germline lookup yields CDR1 GTSNPN and CDR2 SVGIG (reference sequence). Deletions cut 1 base from V and 11 bases from J, with 8 bases between. Reverse transcription of roughly 0.5 to 1 ug RNA was carried out with random hexamers. TCRdb re-called the immunoSEQ multiplex PCR reads with MiXCR, one entry per CDR3 protein. The sample yields about 80,000 distinct CDR3 sequences, around 93% seen once. High-throughput TCR beta sequencing covered peripheral CD8+ and CD4+ T cells. As judged by recently defined diagnostic criteria, patients with Susac syndrome had definite or probable disease. It was negative isolation that provided the CD8+ and CD4+ T cells, whereas TEMRA cells were enriched by FACS.

The rearrangement links TRBV30 to TRBJ1-4, with D possibly matching TRBD1 (5 bases). Sequencing used CD4+ T cells from PBMCs. This TCR was recovered from a human donor with Susac syndrome. The CDR3 reads CAWSGEGKLFF. DNA of the CDR3: TGTGCCTGGAGTGGCGAGGGGAAACTGTTTTTT.